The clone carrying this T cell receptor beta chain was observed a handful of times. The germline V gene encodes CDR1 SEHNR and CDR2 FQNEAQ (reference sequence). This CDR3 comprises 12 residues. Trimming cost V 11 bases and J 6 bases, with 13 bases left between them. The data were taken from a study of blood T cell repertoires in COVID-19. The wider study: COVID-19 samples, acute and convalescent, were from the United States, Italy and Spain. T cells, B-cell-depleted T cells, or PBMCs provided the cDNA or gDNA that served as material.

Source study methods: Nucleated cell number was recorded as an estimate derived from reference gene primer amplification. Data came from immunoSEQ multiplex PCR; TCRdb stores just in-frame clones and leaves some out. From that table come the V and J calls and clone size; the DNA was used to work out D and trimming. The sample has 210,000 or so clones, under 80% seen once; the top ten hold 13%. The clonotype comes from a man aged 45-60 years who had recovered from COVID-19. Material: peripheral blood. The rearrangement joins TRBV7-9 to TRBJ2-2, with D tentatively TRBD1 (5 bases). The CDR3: CAGQSSSGELFF. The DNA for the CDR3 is TGTGCCGGACAAAGTAGTTCCGGGGAGCTGTTTTTT.